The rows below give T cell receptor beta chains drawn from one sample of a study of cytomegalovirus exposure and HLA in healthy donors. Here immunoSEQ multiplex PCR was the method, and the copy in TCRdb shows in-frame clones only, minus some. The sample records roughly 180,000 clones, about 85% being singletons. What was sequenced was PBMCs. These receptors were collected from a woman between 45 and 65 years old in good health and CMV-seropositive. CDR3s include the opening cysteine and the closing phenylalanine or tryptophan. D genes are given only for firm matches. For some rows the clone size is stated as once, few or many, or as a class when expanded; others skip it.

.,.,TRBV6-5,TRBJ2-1,TGTGCCAGCAGATCCCAAGCGGGCCTTTACAATGAGCAGTTCTTC,CASRSQAGLYNEQFF
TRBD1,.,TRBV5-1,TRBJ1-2,TGCGCCAGCAGCGGGACAGGGGGCCTGACAGGCTACACCTTC,CASSGTGGLTGYTF
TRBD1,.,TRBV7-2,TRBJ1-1,TGTGCCAGCAGCTTTCAGTCGTCAGGGGGCACTGAAGCTTTCTTT,CASSFQSSGGTEAFF
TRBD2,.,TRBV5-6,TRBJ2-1,TGTGCCAGCAGTAACGGGAGGACTAGCGGGAGCAATGAGCAGTTCTTC,CASSNGRTSGSNEQFF
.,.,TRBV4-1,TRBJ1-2,TGCGCCAGCAGCCAAGGAGGCAGAGGGCGATTCTATGGCTACACCTTC,CASSQGGRGRFYGYTF
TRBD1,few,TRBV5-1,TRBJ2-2,TGCGCCAGCAGCTCCGAACGGACAGGGGGATCGAACACCGGGGAGCTGTTTTTT,CASSSERTGGSNTGELFF
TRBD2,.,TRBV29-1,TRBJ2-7,TGCAGCGTTGCCCCAGGACTAGCGGCTTACGAGCAGTACTTC,CSVAPGLAAYEQYF
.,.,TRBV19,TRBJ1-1,TGTGCCAGTAGTGAAGTCGGGACACCCTGGGGATTCTTT,CASSEVGTPWGFF
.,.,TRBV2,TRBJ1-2,TGTGCCCCAAGGGGCTATTATGGCTACACCTTC,CAPRGYYGYTF
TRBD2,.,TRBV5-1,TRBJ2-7,TGCGCCAGCAGCAACCGAGCGGGAGGGCCTATGTACGAGCAGTACTTC,CASSNRAGGPMYEQYF
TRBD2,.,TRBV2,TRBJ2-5,TGTGCCAGCAGTACGGTGTGGACTAGCGGGCCTAAAGAGACCCAGTACTTC,CASSTVWTSGPKETQYF
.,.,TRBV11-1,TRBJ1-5,TGTGCCAGCAGCTTAGATGAGGGACAGCCCCAGCATTTT,CASSLDEGQPQHF
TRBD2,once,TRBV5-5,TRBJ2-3,TGTGCCAGCAGCCCTGGACTAGTTGCAGATACGCAGTATTTT,CASSPGLVADTQYF
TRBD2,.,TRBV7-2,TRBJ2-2,TGTGCCAGCAGCTTAGAGGCCAGCGGGATGTCGAACACCGGGGAGCTGTTTTTT,CASSLEASGMSNTGELFF
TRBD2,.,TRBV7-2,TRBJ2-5,TGTGCCAGCAGCTTAGGACTAGCGCAAGAGACCCAGTACTTC,CASSLGLAQETQYF
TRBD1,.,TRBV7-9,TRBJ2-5,TGTGCCAGCAGCGTAGAACAGGGGGCCCAAGAGACCCAGTACTTC,CASSVEQGAQETQYF
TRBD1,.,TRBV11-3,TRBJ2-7,TGTGCCAGCAGCTTTGACAGGGGGCACTACGAGCAGTACTTC,CASSFDRGHYEQYF
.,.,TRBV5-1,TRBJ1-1,TGCGCCAGCAGCTTGGGACAGGACGGGAACACTGAAGCTTTCTTT,CASSLGQDGNTEAFF
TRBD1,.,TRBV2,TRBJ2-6,TGTGCCAGCAGTTTACAGGGGCCGGGAGGGGCCAACGTCCTGACTTTC,CASSLQGPGGANVLTF
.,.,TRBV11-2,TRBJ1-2,TGTGCCAGCAGCTTAGATCCGATGAGAAGAATCGGCTACACCTTC,CASSLDPMRRIGYTF
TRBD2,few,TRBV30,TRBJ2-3,TGTGCCTGGGGAGTTCACGGGGGGGCAGATACGCAGTATTTT,CAWGVHGGADTQYF
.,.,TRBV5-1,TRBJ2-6,TGCGCCAGCAGCTTAACAGGGATCGCATCTGGGGCCAACGTCCTGACTTTC,CASSLTGIASGANVLTF
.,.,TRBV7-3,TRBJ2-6,TGTGCCAGCAGCACAGGGACCCCTGTCCTGACTTTC,CASSTGTPVLTF
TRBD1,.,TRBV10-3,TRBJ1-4,TGTGCCATCAGTGATCGGACAGGGGACCTAGCAACTAATGAAAAACTGTTTTTT,CAISDRTGDLATNEKLFF
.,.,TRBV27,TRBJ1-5,TGTGCCAGCAGTTTAGCGTGGGCGGACAATAGCAATCAGCCCCAGCATTTT,CASSLAWADNSNQPQHF
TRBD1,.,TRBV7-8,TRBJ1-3,TGTGCCAGCAGCTTAGGTGGGACAGGGGAGGAAAACACCATATATTTT,CASSLGGTGEENTIYF
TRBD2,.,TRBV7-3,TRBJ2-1,TGTGCCAGCAGCTTAACGGCCCTTAGCGGGAGTTTCGGTGAGCAGTTCTTC,CASSLTALSGSFGEQFF
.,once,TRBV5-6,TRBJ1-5,TGTGCCAGCAGCCTAATTTTAGGGGGAAATCAGCCCCAGCATTTT,CASSLILGGNQPQHF
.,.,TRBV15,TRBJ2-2,TGTGCCACCAGCAGAGATAAATCGCAGGGTTATAGCGGGGAGCTGTTTTTT,CATSRDKSQGYSGELFF
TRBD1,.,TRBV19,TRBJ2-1,TGTGCCAGTAGTACGACAGGGGGACTAACCCAGAATGAGCAGTTCTTC,CASSTTGGLTQNEQFF
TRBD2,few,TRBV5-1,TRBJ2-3,TGCGCCAGCAGCTTGGCCCTGTGGGGGGGGACAGATACGCAGTATTTT,CASSLALWGGTDTQYF
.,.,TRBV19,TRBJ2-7,TGTGCCAGTAGTCACCCCTATCGGAGGGGCGAGCAGTACTTC,CASSHPYRRGEQYF
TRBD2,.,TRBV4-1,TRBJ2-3,TGCGCCAGCAGCCAAAGGTCTGTGGCGGGGGCAGATACGCAGTATTTT,CASSQRSVAGADTQYF
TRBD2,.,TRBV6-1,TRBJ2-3,TGTGCCAGCAGGGGACTAGCGGACACAGATACGCAGTATTTT,CASRGLADTDTQYF
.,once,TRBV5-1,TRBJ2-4,TGCGCCAGCAGCTTGGGTCCCATGGCCAAAAACATTCAGTACTTC,CASSLGPMAKNIQYF
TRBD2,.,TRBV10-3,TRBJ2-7,TGTGCCATCAGTGAAGGACTAGCGGGAGCCTACGAGCAGTACTTC,CAISEGLAGAYEQYF
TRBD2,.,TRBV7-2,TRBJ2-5,TGTGCCAGCAGCCCGGGACTAGCAGGGGAGACCCAGTACTTC,CASSPGLAGETQYF
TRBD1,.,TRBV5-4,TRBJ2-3,TGTGCCAGCAGCTCTCGACAGGGGGGGATCACAGATACGCAGTATTTT,CASSSRQGGITDTQYF
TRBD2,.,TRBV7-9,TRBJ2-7,TGTGCCAGCAGTGGACTAGCGCCAACCTACGAGCAGTACTTC,CASSGLAPTYEQYF
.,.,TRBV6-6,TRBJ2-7,TGTGCCAGCAGTTACGAGGGCAGCAAGCAGTACTTC,CASSYEGSKQYF
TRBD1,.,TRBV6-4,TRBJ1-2,TGTGCCAGCCTCCGACAGGGGTTAAGGGGCTACACCTTC,CASLRQGLRGYTF
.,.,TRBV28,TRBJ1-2,TGTGCCAGCAGTAGACGCTACTATGGGGGCTACACCTTC,CASSRRYYGGYTF
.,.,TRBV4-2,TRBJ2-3,TGTGCCAGCAGCGAACAACTAGCCCGAGCGGGCCCAGATACGCAGTATTTT,CASSEQLARAGPDTQYF
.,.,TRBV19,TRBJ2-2,TGTGCCAGTAGTATTTCCAGGGTGAACACCGGGGAGCTGTTTTTT,CASSISRVNTGELFF
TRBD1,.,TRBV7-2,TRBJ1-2,TGTGCCAGCAGCCCAGGGACAGGGGAAGGCGGCTACACCTTC,CASSPGTGEGGYTF
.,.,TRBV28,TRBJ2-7,TGTGCCAGCAGCTCCCCTCCGCAGGGGCTATACGAGCAGTACTTC,CASSSPPQGLYEQYF
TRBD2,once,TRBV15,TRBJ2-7,TGTGCCACCAGCAGAGATGCCCCGCTAGCGGGGGTCTACGAGCAGTACTTC,CATSRDAPLAGVYEQYF
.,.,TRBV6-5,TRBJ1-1,TGTGCCAGCAGTTACGGAACAGATCTGAACACTGAAGCTTTCTTT,CASSYGTDLNTEAFF
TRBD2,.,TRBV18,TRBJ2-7,TGTGCCAGCTCACCCTCCGGGGGGTTTAGAGAGCAGTACTTC,CASSPSGGFREQYF
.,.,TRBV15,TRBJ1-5,TGTGCCACCAGCAGAGCCGGGGGACCACAAGCGGATCAGCCCCAGCATTTT,CATSRAGGPQADQPQHF
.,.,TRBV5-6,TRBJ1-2,TGTGCCAGCAGCTTGCCAGGGTCCTATGGCTACACCTTC,CASSLPGSYGYTF
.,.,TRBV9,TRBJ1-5,TGTGCCAGCAGCTCCCTGGAGGGCCCCAATCAGCCCCAGCATTTT,CASSSLEGPNQPQHF
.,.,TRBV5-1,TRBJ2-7,TGCGCCAGCAGCTTGGCCTTCGAGCAGTACTTC,CASSLAFEQYF
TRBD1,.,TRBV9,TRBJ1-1,TGTGCCAGCAGCGTATCGGGACAGGGGAGGGCTGAAGCTTTCTTT,CASSVSGQGRAEAFF
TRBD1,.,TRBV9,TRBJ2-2,TGTGCCAGCAGCGACCCCGTAAGGACAGGGGTCGCCGGGGAGCTGTTTTTT,CASSDPVRTGVAGELFF
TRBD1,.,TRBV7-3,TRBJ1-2,TGTGCCAGCAGCGATCCGGGACAGGTACCTTACTTC,CASSDPGQVPYF
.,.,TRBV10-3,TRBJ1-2,TGTGCCATCAGTGAGTCGATGCAGGGTTTCAAGTATGGCTACACCTTC,CAISESMQGFKYGYTF
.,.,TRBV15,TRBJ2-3,TGTGCCACCAGCAGAGATCCCTCACTAGCAGATACGCAGTATTTT,CATSRDPSLADTQYF
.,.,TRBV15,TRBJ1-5,TGTGCCACCAGCAGAGACAGGGTGGATCAGCCCCAGCATTTT,CATSRDRVDQPQHF